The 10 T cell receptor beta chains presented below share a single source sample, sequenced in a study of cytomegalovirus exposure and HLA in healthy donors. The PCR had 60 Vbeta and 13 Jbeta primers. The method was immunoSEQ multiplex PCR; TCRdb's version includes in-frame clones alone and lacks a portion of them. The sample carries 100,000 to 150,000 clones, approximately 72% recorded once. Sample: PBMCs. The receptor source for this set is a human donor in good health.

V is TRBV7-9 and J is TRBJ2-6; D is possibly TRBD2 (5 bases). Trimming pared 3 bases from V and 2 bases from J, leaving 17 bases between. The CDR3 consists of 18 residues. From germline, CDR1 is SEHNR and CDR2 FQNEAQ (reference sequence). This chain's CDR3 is CASSLERRVEAGANVLTF. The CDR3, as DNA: TGTGCCAGCAGCTTGGAACGGCGGGTGGAGGCTGGGGCCAACGTCCTGACTTTC.

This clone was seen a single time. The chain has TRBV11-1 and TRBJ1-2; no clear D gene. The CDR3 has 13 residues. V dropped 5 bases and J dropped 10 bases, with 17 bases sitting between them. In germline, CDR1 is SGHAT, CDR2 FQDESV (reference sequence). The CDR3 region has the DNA TGTGCCAGCAGCGGAGAGTTACTCGAGGACTACACCTTC. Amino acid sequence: CASSGELLEDYTF.

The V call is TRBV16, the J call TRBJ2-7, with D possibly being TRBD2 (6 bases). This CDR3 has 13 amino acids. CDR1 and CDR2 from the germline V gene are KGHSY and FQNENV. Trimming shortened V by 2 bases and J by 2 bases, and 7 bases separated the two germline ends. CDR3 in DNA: TGTGCCAGCAGCCAACGGGGGACCTACGAGCAGTACTTC. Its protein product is CASSQRGTYEQYF.

The CDR3 region is CASSLAQGLAYEQYF. For the CDR3, the DNA is TGCGCCAGCAGCTTGGCGCAGGGACTAGCCTACGAGCAGTACTTC. The V and J genes are TRBV5-1 and TRBJ2-7; 8 bases are a match to TRBD2. Trimming cost V 0 bases and J 2 bases; bases outside gene matches: 4. This CDR3 region has 15 residues. Germline CDR1 reads SGHRS; CDR2 reads YFSETQ.

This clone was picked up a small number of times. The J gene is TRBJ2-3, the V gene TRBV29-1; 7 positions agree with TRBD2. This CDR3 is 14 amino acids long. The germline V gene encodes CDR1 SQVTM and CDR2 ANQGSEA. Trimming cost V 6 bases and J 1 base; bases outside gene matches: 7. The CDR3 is CSVGGVEGTDTQYF. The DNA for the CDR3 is TGCAGCGTGGGGGGGGTAGAGGGCACAGATACGCAGTATTTT.

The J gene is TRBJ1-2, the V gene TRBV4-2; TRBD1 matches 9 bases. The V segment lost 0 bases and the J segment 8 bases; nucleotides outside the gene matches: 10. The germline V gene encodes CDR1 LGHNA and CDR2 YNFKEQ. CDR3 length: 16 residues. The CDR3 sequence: CASSQDVGQGRGGYTF. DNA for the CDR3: TGTGCCAGCAGCCAAGATGTCGGACAGGGGCGAGGGGGCTACACCTTC.

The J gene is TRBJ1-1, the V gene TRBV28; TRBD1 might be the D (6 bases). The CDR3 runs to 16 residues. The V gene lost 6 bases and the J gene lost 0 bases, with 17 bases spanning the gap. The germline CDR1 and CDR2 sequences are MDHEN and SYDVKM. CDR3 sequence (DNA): TGTGCCAGCAGAGTGACAGGAGGCAATATGAACACTGAAGCTTTCTTT. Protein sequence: CASRVTGGNMNTEAFF.

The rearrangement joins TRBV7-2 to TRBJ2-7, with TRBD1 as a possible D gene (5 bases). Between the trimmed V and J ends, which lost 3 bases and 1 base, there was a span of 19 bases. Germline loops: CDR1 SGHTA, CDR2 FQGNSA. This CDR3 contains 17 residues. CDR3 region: CASSFPPTDSTSYEQYF. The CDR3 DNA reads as TGTGCCAGCAGCTTCCCTCCTACCGACAGCACTTCCTACGAGCAGTACTTC.

CDR3 sequence (DNA): TGTGCCAGCAGTTTATCACGGGGGGGAGAGACCCAGTACTTC. Protein sequence: CASSLSRGGETQYF. This chain joins TRBV27 and TRBJ2-5; TRBD2 agrees at 8 bases. Germline V gene lookup returns CDR1 MNHEY and CDR2 SMNVEV (reference sequence). After removal of 0 bases from V and 4 bases from J, the junction contained 1 base not matched to a gene. The CDR3 length is 14 residues.

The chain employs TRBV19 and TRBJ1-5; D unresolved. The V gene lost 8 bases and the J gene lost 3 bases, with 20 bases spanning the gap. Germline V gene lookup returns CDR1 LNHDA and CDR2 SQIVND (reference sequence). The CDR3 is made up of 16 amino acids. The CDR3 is CASSVYGGGSNQPQHF. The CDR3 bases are TGTGCCAGTTCAGTTTATGGTGGAGGTTCCAATCAGCCCCAGCATTTT. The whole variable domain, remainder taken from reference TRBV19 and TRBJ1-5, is DGGITQSPKYLFRKEGQNVTLSCEQNLNHDAMYWYRQDPGQGLRLIYYSQIVNDFQKGDIAEGYSVSREKKESFPLTVTSAQKNPTAFYLCASSVYGGGSNQPQHFGDGTRLSIL.